The clone carrying this TCR beta chain was seen ten or more times. Its antigen is undetermined. TCRdb used MiXCR to reprocess the reads, holding one entry per CDR3 protein. The repertoire holds some 300,000 distinct CDR3 sequences, 15% to 20% seen once, with around 12% in the top ten. The data originate from a study of T cell repertoires in cytomegalovirus infection. For the study at large: Signatures in public TCR beta sequences pointed to both CMV infection and matching HLA type.

General observations from the study: The response measured ex vivo was dominated by TCR beta clonotypes (HLA-C-restricted and CMV-specific). There were carriers of CMV plus the relevant HLA, and cumulative public TCR beta family frequency identified them.

The junction had 5 bases not matched to a gene; V was cut back by 0 bases and J by 0 bases. The CDR3 length is 16 residues. Germline CDR1 MNHEY, CDR2 SVGAGI. This sequence was found in a human donor in good health (CMV status not recorded). Some clones in this sample may be carry-over from other donors' samples. The chain is built from TRBV6-5 and TRBJ2-7, with TRBD1 identical over 7 bases. The sequencing sample was made of PBMCs. In DNA, the CDR3 is TGTGCCAGCAGTTACTCAGGACAGGTCAGCTCCTACGAGCAGTACTTC. It encodes CASSYSGQVSSYEQYF.